A selection of T cell receptor beta chains follows, all from one sample in a study of cytomegalovirus exposure and HLA in healthy donors. Some clones are missing from TCRdb's copy, which holds only in-frame ones; the method was immunoSEQ multiplex PCR. The sample data list about 190,000 clones. Input material: PBMCs. The receptors were gathered from a woman under 40 in good health and CMV-seropositive. CDR3s include the opening cysteine and the closing phenylalanine or tryptophan. Fields, in order: D gene, V gene, J gene, CDR3 protein, CDR3 DNA. The D gene is left open where the match is weak.

d_call: -; v_call: TRBV6-1; j_call: TRBJ1-5; cdr3_aa: CASSETGIFNQPQHF; cdr3_nt: TGTGCCAGCAGTGAGACAGGTATTTTCAATCAGCCCCAGCATTTT
d_call: TRBD1; v_call: TRBV9; j_call: TRBJ2-4; cdr3_aa: CASSVGTGGKNIQYF; cdr3_nt: TGTGCCAGCAGCGTAGGGACAGGCGGTAAAAACATTCAGTACTTC
d_call: TRBD2; v_call: TRBV18; j_call: TRBJ2-1; cdr3_aa: CASSPRSSGGDNEQFF; cdr3_nt: TGTGCCAGCTCACCACGGTCTAGCGGGGGGGACAATGAGCAGTTCTTC
d_call: TRBD1; v_call: TRBV28; j_call: TRBJ1-4; cdr3_aa: CASSFPLGRQGLSEKLFF; cdr3_nt: TGTGCCAGCAGTTTCCCCCTGGGACGACAGGGATTGAGTGAAAAACTGTTTTTT
d_call: -; v_call: TRBV29-1; j_call: TRBJ2-5; cdr3_aa: CSVFTRYSRRRIGPSQETQYF; cdr3_nt: TGCAGCGTTTTCACCCGGTACTCGAGGAGGCGTATAGGCCCGAGCCAAGAGACCCAGTACTTC
d_call: -; v_call: TRBV9; j_call: TRBJ2-2; cdr3_aa: CASSPTNKWTGELFF; cdr3_nt: TGTGCCAGCAGCCCCACTAACAAGTGGACCGGGGAGCTGTTTTTT
d_call: TRBD2; v_call: TRBV4-2; j_call: TRBJ2-3; cdr3_aa: CASSQTSGWSTDTQYF; cdr3_nt: TGTGCCAGCAGCCAAACTAGCGGGTGGAGCACAGATACGCAGTATTTT
d_call: TRBD1; v_call: TRBV19; j_call: TRBJ1-2; cdr3_aa: CASRPPPGTGGGYYGYTF; cdr3_nt: TGTGCCAGTAGACCCCCTCCCGGGACAGGGGGCGGCTACTATGGCTACACCTTC
d_call: TRBD2; v_call: TRBV7-8; j_call: TRBJ2-3; cdr3_aa: CASSPRLAGSDTQYF; cdr3_nt: TGTGCCAGCAGCCCCCGACTAGCGGGATCAGATACGCAGTATTTT
d_call: -; v_call: TRBV19; j_call: TRBJ2-4; cdr3_aa: CASSLQHGQQNIQYF; cdr3_nt: TGTGCCAGTAGTCTACAACACGGACAACAAAACATTCAGTACTTC
d_call: TRBD2; v_call: TRBV5-1; j_call: TRBJ2-7; cdr3_aa: CASSSGLAYEQYF; cdr3_nt: TGCGCCAGCAGCTCGGGACTAGCTTACGAGCAGTACTTC
d_call: TRBD2; v_call: TRBV19; j_call: TRBJ2-5; cdr3_aa: CASSGQSGGAKETQYF; cdr3_nt: TGTGCCAGTAGTGGACAGAGCGGGGGGGCGAAAGAGACCCAGTACTTC
d_call: -; v_call: TRBV10-3; j_call: TRBJ2-1; cdr3_aa: CAIRGDSRSSYNEQFF; cdr3_nt: TGTGCCATCAGGGGAGACTCGCGGAGCTCCTACAATGAGCAGTTCTTC
d_call: -; v_call: TRBV10-3; j_call: TRBJ2-7; cdr3_aa: CAISESKAGLEQYF; cdr3_nt: TGTGCCATCAGTGAGTCAAAAGCGGGTCTCGAGCAGTACTTC
d_call: TRBD1; v_call: TRBV9; j_call: TRBJ2-2; cdr3_aa: CASSLTGKNTGELFF; cdr3_nt: TGTGCCAGCAGCTTGACAGGGAAGAACACCGGGGAGCTGTTTTTT
d_call: -; v_call: TRBV7-9; j_call: TRBJ2-5; cdr3_aa: CASTPAAQETQYF; cdr3_nt: TGTGCCAGCACCCCCGCGGCCCAAGAGACCCAGTACTTC
d_call: -; v_call: TRBV28; j_call: TRBJ1-1; cdr3_aa: CASSAHTGFRTEAFF; cdr3_nt: TGTGCCAGCAGTGCCCACACAGGGTTTCGGACTGAAGCTTTCTTT
d_call: TRBD1; v_call: TRBV27; j_call: TRBJ1-5; cdr3_aa: CASSSGQGGNQPQHF; cdr3_nt: TGTGCCAGCAGTTCGGGACAGGGAGGTAATCAGCCCCAGCATTTT
d_call: TRBD2; v_call: TRBV14; j_call: TRBJ2-3; cdr3_aa: CASSQRGLAVSSTDTQYF; cdr3_nt: TGTGCCAGCAGCCAACGAGGACTAGCGGTGTCTAGCACAGATACGCAGTATTTT
d_call: -; v_call: TRBV5-6; j_call: TRBJ1-6; cdr3_aa: CASSRQGTYNSPLHF; cdr3_nt: TGTGCCAGCAGCCGCCAGGGAACCTATAATTCACCCCTCCACTTT
d_call: TRBD1; v_call: TRBV7-9; j_call: TRBJ1-6; cdr3_aa: CASSPPKGTDNSPLHF; cdr3_nt: TGTGCCAGCAGCCCCCCCAAAGGGACAGATAATTCACCCCTCCACTTT
d_call: -; v_call: TRBV2; j_call: TRBJ1-4; cdr3_aa: CASSSTGYNEKLFF; cdr3_nt: TGTGCCAGCAGTAGCACAGGGTATAATGAAAAACTGTTTTTT
d_call: TRBD2; v_call: TRBV2; j_call: TRBJ2-3; cdr3_aa: CASTPGLAFSDTQYF; cdr3_nt: TGTGCCAGCACTCCGGGACTAGCGTTCTCCGATACGCAGTATTTT
d_call: TRBD2; v_call: TRBV6-1; j_call: TRBJ2-1; cdr3_aa: CASSEAPAGAYNEQFF; cdr3_nt: TGTGCCAGCAGTGAAGCGCCGGCGGGAGCCTACAATGAGCAGTTCTTC
d_call: -; v_call: TRBV4-1; j_call: TRBJ2-5; cdr3_aa: CASSPFRGETQYF; cdr3_nt: TGCGCCAGCAGCCCCTTTAGGGGGGAGACCCAGTACTTC
d_call: TRBD1; v_call: TRBV7-9; j_call: TRBJ2-1; cdr3_aa: CASSLAGQGNEQFF; cdr3_nt: TGTGCCAGCAGCTTAGCGGGACAGGGCAATGAGCAGTTCTTC
d_call: TRBD2; v_call: TRBV7-8; j_call: TRBJ2-3; cdr3_aa: CASSLFGGANTDTQYF; cdr3_nt: TGTGCCAGCAGCTTATTCGGGGGGGCTAACACAGATACGCAGTATTTT
d_call: -; v_call: TRBV10-3; j_call: TRBJ1-6; cdr3_aa: CAISTGNSPLHF; cdr3_nt: TGTGCCATCAGTACAGGGAATTCACCCCTCCACTTT
d_call: -; v_call: TRBV29-1; j_call: TRBJ2-5; cdr3_aa: CSVPRWQGGETQYF; cdr3_nt: TGCAGCGTCCCGCGGTGGCAGGGAGGAGAGACCCAGTACTTC
d_call: -; v_call: TRBV7-2; j_call: TRBJ1-1; cdr3_aa: CASTQGGTEAFF; cdr3_nt: TGTGCCAGCACACAGGGTGGCACTGAAGCTTTCTTT
d_call: -; v_call: TRBV4-1; j_call: TRBJ1-2; cdr3_aa: CASSQDGHGYTF; cdr3_nt: TGCGCCAGCAGCCAAGACGGTCATGGCTACACCTTC
d_call: -; v_call: TRBV7-2; j_call: TRBJ2-5; cdr3_aa: CASSLVATQETQYF; cdr3_nt: TGTGCCAGCAGCTTGGTGGCGACTCAAGAGACCCAGTACTTC
d_call: TRBD1; v_call: TRBV2; j_call: TRBJ1-1; cdr3_aa: CASIWVGGVTEAFF; cdr3_nt: TGTGCCAGCATATGGGTAGGGGGCGTCACTGAAGCTTTCTTT
d_call: TRBD1; v_call: TRBV5-6; j_call: TRBJ2-4; cdr3_aa: CASSTQGTKNIQYF; cdr3_nt: TGTGCCAGCAGCACACAGGGGACCAAAAACATTCAGTACTTC
d_call: -; v_call: TRBV18; j_call: TRBJ1-4; cdr3_aa: CASSSDRRLFF; cdr3_nt: TGTGCCAGCTCATCAGACAGGAGGCTGTTTTTT
d_call: -; v_call: TRBV30; j_call: TRBJ1-1; cdr3_aa: CAWNPVNRDTEAFF; cdr3_nt: TGTGCCTGGAACCCCGTGAACAGGGACACTGAAGCTTTCTTT
d_call: -; v_call: TRBV4-1; j_call: TRBJ2-5; cdr3_aa: CASSPPEKGEETQYF; cdr3_nt: TGCGCCAGCAGCCCGCCGGAAAAGGGAGAGGAGACCCAGTACTTC
d_call: -; v_call: TRBV6-1; j_call: TRBJ2-3; cdr3_aa: CASSAGNGDTQYF; cdr3_nt: TGTGCCAGCAGCGCAGGGAATGGAGATACGCAGTATTTT
d_call: -; v_call: TRBV5-1; j_call: TRBJ2-7; cdr3_aa: CASSLPGSDEQYF; cdr3_nt: TGCGCCAGCAGCTTGCCAGGTTCCGACGAGCAGTACTTC
d_call: -; v_call: TRBV30; j_call: TRBJ2-3; cdr3_aa: CAWSVLAGSTDTQYF; cdr3_nt: TGTGCCTGGAGTGTATTGGCGGGGAGCACAGATACGCAGTATTTT
d_call: TRBD1; v_call: TRBV2; j_call: TRBJ1-2; cdr3_aa: CASNRRGTEASYGYTF; cdr3_nt: TGTGCCAGCAATCGCCGTGGGACAGAAGCTAGCTATGGCTACACCTTC
d_call: TRBD1; v_call: TRBV5-1; j_call: TRBJ2-5; cdr3_aa: CASSSTGGWETQYF; cdr3_nt: TGCGCCAGCAGCTCCACAGGGGGCTGGGAGACCCAGTACTTC
d_call: -; v_call: TRBV28; j_call: TRBJ2-1; cdr3_aa: CASSTGFSSYNEQFF; cdr3_nt: TGTGCCAGCAGTACGGGATTTAGCTCCTACAATGAGCAGTTCTTC
d_call: TRBD2; v_call: TRBV9; j_call: TRBJ2-3; cdr3_aa: CASGTSEWGTDTQYF; cdr3_nt: TGTGCCAGCGGTACTAGCGAGTGGGGCACAGATACGCAGTATTTT
d_call: TRBD1; v_call: TRBV19; j_call: TRBJ1-5; cdr3_aa: CASSLGTGKSQPQHF; cdr3_nt: TGTGCCAGTAGTCTCGGGACAGGGAAGAGTCAGCCCCAGCATTTT
d_call: TRBD2; v_call: TRBV6-1; j_call: TRBJ2-1; cdr3_aa: CATRAGVGYNEQFF; cdr3_nt: TGTGCCACCAGAGCGGGAGTGGGATACAATGAGCAGTTCTTC
d_call: -; v_call: TRBV7-2; j_call: TRBJ2-1; cdr3_aa: CASSPLEGPFGQFF; cdr3_nt: TGTGCCAGCAGCCCCCTGGAGGGGCCGTTCGGGCAGTTCTTC
d_call: TRBD1; v_call: TRBV29-1; j_call: TRBJ1-2; cdr3_aa: CSVEEGGGQLYGYTF; cdr3_nt: TGCAGCGTTGAAGAAGGAGGGGGACAGCTCTATGGCTACACCTTC
d_call: -; v_call: TRBV19; j_call: TRBJ2-1; cdr3_aa: CASSIADSLMSEQFF; cdr3_nt: TGTGCCAGTAGTATAGCCGACAGTCTGATGAGTGAGCAGTTCTTC